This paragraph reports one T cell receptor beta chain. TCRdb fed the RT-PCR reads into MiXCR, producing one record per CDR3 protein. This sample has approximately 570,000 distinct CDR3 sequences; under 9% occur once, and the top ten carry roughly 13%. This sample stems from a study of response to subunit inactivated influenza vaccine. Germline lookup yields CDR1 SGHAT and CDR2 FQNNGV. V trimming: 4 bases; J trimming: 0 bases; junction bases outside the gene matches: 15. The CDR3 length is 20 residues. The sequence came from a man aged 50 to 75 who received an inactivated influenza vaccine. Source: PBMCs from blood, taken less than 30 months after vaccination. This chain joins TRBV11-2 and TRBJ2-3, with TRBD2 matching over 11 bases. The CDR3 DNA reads TGTGCCAGCAGCTCCGAGTTCGGGACTAGCGGCTTATATAGCACAGATACGCAGTATTTT. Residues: CASSSEFGTSGLYSTDTQYF.